These T cell receptor beta chains were read from a single sample in a study of blood T cells in healthy people across ages. One entry per CDR3 protein results from TCRdb running MiXCR on the 5' RACE reads. The top ten clones hold about 10% of a sample with more than 750,000 distinct CDR3 sequences, about 28% of them seen once. These records were also assigned to another study, of T cells of mothers and their children.

Sequencing used blood. The source is a woman between 40 and 50 years old in good health. The CDR3 runs from the conserved cysteine through the conserved F or W. Each record gives: V gene, J gene, D gene, CDR3 protein. The D gene is left open where the match is weak.

>TRBV3-1|TRBJ1-5|-
CASSQGTGGIQPQHF
>TRBV6-2/TRBV6-3|-|-
CASTALIGINYEQYF
>TRBV4-2|TRBJ2-7|-
CASSQVGAGGDEQYF
>TRBV29-1|TRBJ2-3|TRBD2
CSVEPGASGSWEADTQYF
>TRBV27|TRBJ2-7|TRBD1
CASGDRNSYEQYF
>TRBV20-1|TRBJ2-7|TRBD2
CSAPNRGGHPYEQYF
>TRBV28|TRBJ1-5|-
CASCDRTTPQPQHF
>TRBV5-6|TRBJ1-5|-
CAGSLSGSNQPQHF
>TRBV12-3/TRBV12-4|TRBJ1-1|-
CASSPPTGDTEAFF
>TRBV7-9|TRBJ2-3|TRBD1
CASSTGTGYTQYF
>TRBV6-4|TRBJ1-1|-
CASSQTGNTEAFF
>TRBV10-3|TRBJ2-7|-
CAISESSEQYF
>TRBV15|TRBJ2-5|-
CATSRDKPVPAQETQYF
>TRBV7-2|TRBJ1-2|-
CASSLGLGGSEGYTF
>TRBV7-2|TRBJ2-1|-
CASSSGQRYNEQFF
>TRBV6-5|TRBJ2-5|TRBD1
CASSSLPGQGPQAQYF